This T cell receptor beta chain came from a study of vaccination and CD4 T cells after COVID-19 (dated by TCRdb to between 2021 and 2024). In the study overall: Every convalescent patient had a positive nasal swab PCR test for SARS-CoV-2, with mild disease in nine or ten patients and severe disease in one. The convalescent cohort included six males and four females, with two Hispanic individuals, seven Caucasians, two Asians and one multiracial person. Each participant got two doses of either the Pfizer-BioNTech BNT162b2 vaccine (n=8) or the Moderna mRNA-1273 vaccine (n=2). Post-COVID blood samples were collected from convalescent patients a median of about 92 days after diagnosis, with a range of roughly 35 to 170 days. Post-vaccine blood samples were obtained a median of approximately 70 days after the second vaccine dose, with a range of about 12 to 241 days. A few convalescent patients were sampled both early after vaccination (day 14) and late after vaccination (days 161 to 241). Overlapping spike peptide pools from SARS-CoV-2 and from the common cold coronaviruses HCoV-NL63, HCoV-OC43 and HCoV-229E were used as culture stimuli. Control cultures used a CEFX viral epitope pool as positive control, an HIV-1 Nef peptide pool as negative control, or no peptide. In ten to eleven COVID-19 convalescent patients and a handful of infection-naive healthy vaccine recipients, the spike-specific CD4+ TCR repertoire before mRNA vaccination was compared with the repertoire after mRNA vaccination.

On the study overall, not on this receptor specifically: Relatively few convalescent patients were included in the study, and early timepoints after natural infection were not analyzed. Although the median number of SARS-CoV-2-reactive clonotypes went up from 20 to 25 after infection to more than 30 after vaccination, the increase was not significant. Among the post-vaccine SARS-CoV-2-reactive clones in convalescent patients, a median approximately 86% showed up only after vaccination, which suggests vaccine-specific priming. In convalescent patients, nearly all vaccine-specific clones (304 of 307) were found to be mono-reactive for SARS-CoV-2 spike rather than cross-reactive with common cold coronaviruses.

The library was generated by PCR. At the Johns Hopkins FTIC core, DNA from the cultured CD4+ T cells underwent TCR sequencing with the Oncomine TCR Beta short-read assay. Genomic DNA was extracted from the cultured CD4+ T cells with the QIAamp micro DNA kit. Oncomine TCR Beta libraries from cultured CD4+ T cells were pooled using unique dual indexes and sequenced on an Illumina iSeq 100. As for how the authors treated the data: Non-productive sequences were filtered out, and CDR3s that did not start with C, did not end with F or W, or were shorter than 7 amino acids were discarded. Antigen-specific clonotypes were identified using the MANAFEST web application through comparison of peptide-stimulated wells with reference and other culture wells. Positive clones required FDR below 0.05, an odds ratio above 5, and productive frequency above 0.1% in at least two of three replicate wells. Cross-reactive clonotypes were defined as significantly expanded in both SARS-CoV-2 spike wells and at least one common cold coronavirus spike condition. CDR3 homology was assessed with Levenshtein distances (stringdist) and unrooted phylogenetic trees (ape) in R version 3.6.1. The public reads were run again by TCRdb, first through fastp at Q25 and then through MiXCR, and only productive beta chains were kept. Entries that share a CDR3 protein sequence are merged under the most common genes and DNA. V and J calls and clone size were set by TCRdb, not the authors. This sample lists under 30,000 distinct CDR3 sequences; roughly a third were detected once. The ten largest make up about 3.3% of the sample.

CDR3 length: 15 amino acids, cysteine to phenylalanine. CDR3 DNA is the only sequence kept; it has 45 bases, read in frame from the first base. CDR1 and CDR2 (MNHEY, SVGEGT) derive from the germline V gene. V gives up 4 bases and J gives up 4 bases, and the segment between their germline ends measures 14 bases. The time point label for this specimen denotes: late sampling 161 to 241 days after vaccination in a few convalescent patients. In light of the paper, this sample's treatment or condition label describes: approximately nine-day PBMC culture with coronavirus spike peptide pools or control peptides (ViraFEST assay). The ViraFEST assay, used in the study, expanded antigen-specific T cells with peptide pools and then identified the expanded clonotypes through TCR sequencing. Positive SARS-CoV-2 PCR tests in the convalescent patients dated from March to December 2020, before Alpha, Beta and Delta variants emerged in the United States. Each well held approximately 2 million PBMCs cultured in IMDM containing approximately 5.3% human AB serum and approximately 9.8 IU/ml IL-2, with roughly 9.2 ug/ml peptide pools added. On days 3 and 7, half of the culture medium was replaced with fresh IL-2-containing medium. After 10 days of culture, CD4+ T cells were isolated by negative selection with the EasySep CD4+ T cell isolation kit. PBMCs were separated from whole blood using Ficoll-Paque Plus gradient centrifugation and then either used fresh or cryopreserved at -140C. Triplicate wells were generally used for each culture condition.

On this clonotype: This receptor's antigen is unknown. No clone much larger than this one lies a single base away; base qualities are absent.

Here the chain combines TRBV6-2 or TRBV6-3 and TRBJ1-5; TRBD1 could be the D gene, as 5 bases match. Sequences were derived from CD4+ T cells from blood, cultured in vitro, sampled about 7 months after SARS-CoV-2 vaccination. The TCR was taken from a human donor who had recovered from COVID-19. The encoded CDR3 is CASSLTGTSNQPQHF. The nucleotides are TGTGCCAGCAGTTTAACCGGGACCAGTAATCAGCCCCAGCATTTT.